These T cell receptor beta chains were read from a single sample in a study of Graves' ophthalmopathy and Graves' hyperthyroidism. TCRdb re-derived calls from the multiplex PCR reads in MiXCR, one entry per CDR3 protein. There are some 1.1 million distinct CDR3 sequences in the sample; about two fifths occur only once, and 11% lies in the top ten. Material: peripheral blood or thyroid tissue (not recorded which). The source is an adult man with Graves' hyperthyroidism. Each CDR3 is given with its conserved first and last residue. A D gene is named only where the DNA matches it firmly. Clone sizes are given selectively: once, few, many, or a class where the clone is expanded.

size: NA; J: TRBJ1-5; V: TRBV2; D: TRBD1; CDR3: CASYWDSDGVPQPQHF; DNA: TGTGCCAGTTACTGGGACAGTGATGGCGTACCTCAGCCCCAGCATTTT
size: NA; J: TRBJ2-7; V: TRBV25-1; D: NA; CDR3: CASRNPVYEQYF; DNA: TGTGCCAGCAGGAATCCGGTTTACGAGCAGTACTTC
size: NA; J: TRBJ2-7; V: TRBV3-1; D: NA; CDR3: CASSQYPGDYEQYF; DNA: TGTGCCAGCAGCCAATACCCCGGAGACTACGAGCAGTACTTC
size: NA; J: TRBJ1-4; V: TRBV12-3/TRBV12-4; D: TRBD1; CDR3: CASIKQGATNEKLFF; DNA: TGTGCCAGCATCAAACAGGGGGCAACTAATGAAAAACTGTTCTTT
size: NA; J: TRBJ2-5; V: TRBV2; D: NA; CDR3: CASSQVRRLAETQYF; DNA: TGTGCCAGCAGCCAAGTGCGGAGGCTAGCGGAGACCCAGTACTTC
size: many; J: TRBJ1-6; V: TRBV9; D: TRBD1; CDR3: CASSVDGTENSPLHF; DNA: TGTGCCAGCAGCGTAGACGGGACAGAAAATTCACCCCTCCACTTT
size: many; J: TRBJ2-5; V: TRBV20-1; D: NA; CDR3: CSAILQETQYF; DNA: TGCAGTGCTATCCTACAAGAGACCCAGTACTTC
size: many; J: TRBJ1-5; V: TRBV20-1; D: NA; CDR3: CSASQGGNQPQHF; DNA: TGCAGTGCTTCTCAGGGTGGCAATCAGCCCCAGCATTTT
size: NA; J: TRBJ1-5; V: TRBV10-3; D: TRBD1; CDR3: CAIRAGTGFMGNQPQHF; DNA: TGTGCCATCAGGGCGGGGACAGGTTTCATGGGTAATCAGCCCCAGCATTTT
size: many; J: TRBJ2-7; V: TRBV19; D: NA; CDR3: CASSTNRDEQYF; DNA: TGTGCCAGTAGTACTAACAGGGACGAGCAGTACTTC
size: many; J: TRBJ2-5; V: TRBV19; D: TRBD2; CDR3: CASSIPLAGLETQYF; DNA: TGTGCCAGTAGTATCCCCCTAGCGGGACTGGAGACCCAGTACTTC
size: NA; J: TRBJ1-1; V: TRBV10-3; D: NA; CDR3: CAISFHLPNTEAFF; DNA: TGTGCCATCAGTTTCCACCTGCCGAACACTGAAGCTTTCTTT
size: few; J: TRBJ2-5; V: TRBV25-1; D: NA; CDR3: CASGGAGTQYF; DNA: TGTGCCAGCGGGGGGGCCGGGACCCAGTACTTC
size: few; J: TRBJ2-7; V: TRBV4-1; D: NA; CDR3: CASSPFTPGDEQYF; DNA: TGCGCCAGCAGCCCCTTTACCCCGGGGGACGAGCAGTACTTC
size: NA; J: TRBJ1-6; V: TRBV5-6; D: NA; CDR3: CASSMDRNSPLHF; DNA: TGTGCCAGCAGTATGGACAGAAATTCACCCCTCCACTTT
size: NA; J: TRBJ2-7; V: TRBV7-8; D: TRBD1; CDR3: CASSPKAGQGYEQYF; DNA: TGTGCCAGCAGCCCTAAGGCGGGACAGGGCTACGAGCAGTACTTC
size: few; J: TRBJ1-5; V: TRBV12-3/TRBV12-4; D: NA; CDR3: CASSHGLNSNQPQHF; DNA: TGTGCCAGCAGCCACGGACTGAATAGCAATCAGCCCCAGCATTTT
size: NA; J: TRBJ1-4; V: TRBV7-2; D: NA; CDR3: CASSQRPSGKLFF; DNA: TGTGCCAGCAGCCAACGACCCTCGGGAAAACTGTTTTTT
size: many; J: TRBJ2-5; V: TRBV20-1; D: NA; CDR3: CSATKSGGETQYF; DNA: TGCAGTGCTACGAAATCTGGTGGGGAGACCCAGTACTTC
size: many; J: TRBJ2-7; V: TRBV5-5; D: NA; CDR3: CASSLNIAASYEQYF; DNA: TGTGCCAGCAGCTTGAATATCGCGGCCTCCTACGAGCAGTACTTC
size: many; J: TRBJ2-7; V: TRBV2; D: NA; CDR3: CASSTTLGTLIYEQYF; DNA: TGTGCCAGCAGTACCACCTTGGGGACACTAATCTACGAGCAGTACTTC
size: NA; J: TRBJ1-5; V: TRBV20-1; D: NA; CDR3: CSALPGFYSNQPQHF; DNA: TGCAGTGCCTTACCGGGATTTTATAGCAATCAGCCCCAGCATTTT
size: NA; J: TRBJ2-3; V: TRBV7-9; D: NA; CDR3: CASSSIEDTQYF; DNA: TGTGCCAGCAGCTCTATTGAAGATACGCAGTATTTT
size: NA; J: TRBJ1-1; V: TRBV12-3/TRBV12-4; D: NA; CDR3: CASSTEPGGKTEAFF; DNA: TGTGCCAGCAGTACAGAACCCGGGGGGAAGACTGAAGCTTTCTTT
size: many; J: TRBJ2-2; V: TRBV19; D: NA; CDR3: CASSIGPGELFF; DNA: TGTGCCAGTAGTATTGGCCCCGGGGAGCTGTTTTTT
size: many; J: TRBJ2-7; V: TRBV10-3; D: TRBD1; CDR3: CAIRGQGTYEQYF; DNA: TGTGCCATCAGAGGACAGGGAACCTACGAGCAGTACTTC
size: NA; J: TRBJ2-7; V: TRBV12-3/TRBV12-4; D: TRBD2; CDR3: CASSFTGSGRYEQYF; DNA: TGTGCCAGCAGTTTCACGGGTAGCGGGCGCTACGAGCAGTACTTC
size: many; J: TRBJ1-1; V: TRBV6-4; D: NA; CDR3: CASSDTQQTPAFF; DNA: TGTGCCAGCAGTGACACTCAGCAGACTCCAGCTTTCTTT
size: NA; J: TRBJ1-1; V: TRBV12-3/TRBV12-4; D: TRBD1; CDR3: CASSQDRGRRGAFF; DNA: TGTGCCAGCAGCCAAGACAGGGGGCGGAGGGGAGCTTTCTTT
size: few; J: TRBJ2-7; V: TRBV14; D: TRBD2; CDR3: CASLRSYGTRYEQYF; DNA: TGTGCCAGCCTACGATCCTACGGGACTAGATACGAGCAGTACTTC
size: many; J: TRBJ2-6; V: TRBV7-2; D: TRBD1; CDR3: CASSPRGQGASGANVLTF; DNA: TGTGCCAGCAGCCCAAGGGGGCAGGGGGCCTCTGGGGCCAACGTCCTGACTTTC
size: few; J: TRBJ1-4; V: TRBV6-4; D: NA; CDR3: CASSEPGPVKEKLFF; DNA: TGTGCCAGCAGTGAGCCGGGACCCGTTAAGGAAAAACTGTTTTTT
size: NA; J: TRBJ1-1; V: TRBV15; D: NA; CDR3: CATSSLGSMGGEAFF; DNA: TGTGCCACCAGCAGCTTAGGGTCCATGGGCGGTGAAGCTTTCTTT
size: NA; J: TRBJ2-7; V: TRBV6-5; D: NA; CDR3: CASSYRAIYEQYF; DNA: TGTGCCAGCAGTTACCGGGCCATCTACGAGCAGTACTTC
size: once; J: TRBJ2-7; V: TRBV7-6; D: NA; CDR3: CASSSQDAVSYEQYF; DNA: TGTGCCAGCAGCAGCCAAGACGCTGTCTCCTACGAGCAGTACTTC
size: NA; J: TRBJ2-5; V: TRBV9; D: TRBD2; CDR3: CASSPVPGLAGGLQETQYF; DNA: TGTGCCAGCTCACCCGTCCCGGGACTAGCGGGAGGCCTACAAGAGACCCAGTACTTC
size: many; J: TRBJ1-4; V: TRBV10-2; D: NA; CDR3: CASSELNEKLFF; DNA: TGCGCCAGCAGTGAATTGAATGAAAAACTGTTTTTT
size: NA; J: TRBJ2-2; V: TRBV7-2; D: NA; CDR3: CATNSGTGMILRELFF; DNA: TGTGCCACCAATAGCGGGACAGGGATGATTCTACGGGAGCTGTTTTTT